One sample yielded the 24 T cell receptor beta chains listed below, sequenced in a study of T-cell reconstitution after alpha-beta-depleted transplantation in children (dated by TCRdb to the mid-2010s). This specimen's treatment or condition label, interpreted: allogeneic hematopoietic cell transplantation with graft depleted of TCRalphabeta T cells and CD19 B cells. Libraries were made using PCR. TCRdb names Illumina HiSeq 2500 as the instrument used. TCR libraries were prepared with molecular barcoding, using unique molecular identifiers to normalize TCRbeta repertoire quantification. TCRdb redid the processing of the public reads, applying fastp at Q25 and MiXCR, and retained in-frame beta chains. Each entry merges the rows of one CDR3 protein and shows their most common DNA and genes. The sample includes hundreds of thousands of distinct CDR3 sequences, with approximately 12% observed a single time. The top ten clones comprise around 2% of the sample.

Source: PBMCs, mostly from graft donor cells, taken 360 days after TCRalphabeta/CD19-depleted stem cell transplant. The receptors come from a male patient aged 10 to 17 who had a stem cell transplant for acute myeloid leukemia, so the T cells may come from the graft donor.

A word on this clonotype: The missing conserved phenylalanine or tryptophan at the end of this CDR3 makes a read error likely. The DNA of the CDR3 is TGTGCCATCAGTGACAGGGCGAAAAGGCTAGACAGGAGCAATCAGCCCCAGCATTGT. It codes for CAISDRAKRLDRSNQPQHC. The rearrangement uses TRBV10-3 and TRBJ1-5; weak D call: TRBD1 (6 bases). Germline loops: CDR1 ENHRY, CDR2 SYGVKD. V lost 3 bases and J 1 base, leaving 22 bases between the germline ends. CDR3 length: 19 residues.

The V and J genes are TRBV6-2 or TRBV6-3 and TRBJ2-7; no clear D. Trimming pared 6 bases from V and 4 bases from J, leaving 10 bases between. This CDR3 comprises 12 residues. The V gene's germline CDR1 is MNHEY and CDR2 SVGEGT. The CDR3 protein is CASRYTNYEQYF. The CDR3 region has the DNA TGTGCCAGCAGGTACACAAATTACGAGCAGTACTTC.

The sample holds many counts of this clonotype. J is TRBJ2-2 and V is TRBV20-1, with D hard to call. V lost 6 bases, J lost 2 bases, and 16 bases lay in between. Germline loops: CDR1 DFQATT, CDR2 SNEGSKA (reference sequence). This CDR3 comprises 15 residues. The chain's CDR3 is CSAGRPTTNTGELFF. The DNA for the CDR3 is TGCAGTGCCGGTCGTCCCACTACAAACACCGGGGAGCTGTTTTTT.

The chain combines TRBV4-2 with TRBJ2-2; the D gene is possibly TRBD2 (6 bases). The ends were cut back, 4 bases at V and 0 bases at J, with 12 bases in the middle. Germline lookup yields CDR1 LGHNA and CDR2 YNFKEQ. This CDR3 region has 16 residues. The CDR3 region is CASSRSGLTNTGELFF. CDR3 DNA sequence: TGTGCCAGCAGCCGCTCGGGACTGACGAACACCGGGGAGCTGTTTTTT.

The rearrangement joins TRBV28 to TRBJ2-7; 10 bases agree with TRBD2. Germline V CDR1 and CDR2: MDHEN, SYDVKM. The CDR3 is made up of 18 amino acids. V lost 2 bases to trimming and J lost 0 bases; unmatched junction nucleotides: 10. As DNA, the CDR3 is TGTGCCAGCAGTTTACCCTGGCTAGCGGGAGCCCCCTCCTACGAGCAGTACTTC. Translation gives CASSLPWLAGAPSYEQYF.

The table lists this clonotype with many counts. The rearrangement joins TRBV4-3 to TRBJ2-3, with D tentatively TRBD2 (6 bases). Germline V CDR1 and CDR2: LGHNA, YSLEER. V lost 0 bases to trimming and J lost 3 bases, with 7 bases between them. The CDR3 totals 14 residues. The CDR3 DNA reads TGCGCCAGCAGCCAAGATGGGGGGACAGATACGCAGTATTTT. Protein product: CASSQDGGTDTQYF.

This chain uses TRBV29-1 with TRBJ1-1, with TRBD1 as a possible D gene (6 bases). Germline CDR1 is SQVTM and CDR2 is ANQGSEA. V dropped 6 bases and J dropped 3 bases, with 14 bases sitting between them. The CDR3 contains 13 residues. CDR3 sequence reads: CSVLRGGDTEAFF. CDR3 DNA: TGCAGCGTCCTACGAGGGGGAGACACTGAAGCTTTCTTT.

The CDR3: CASSPWPVSYEQYF. In DNA form, the CDR3 reads TGTGCCAGCTCACCATGGCCGGTTTCCTACGAGCAGTACTTC. The V gene is TRBV18, the J gene TRBJ2-7, with no clear D. The ends were cut back, 2 bases at V and 1 base at J, with 9 bases in the middle. This CDR3 comprises 14 residues. Germline values: CDR1 KGHSH, CDR2 LQKENI.

The chain links TRBV18 to TRBJ1-4, with 12 positions matching TRBD1. V shed 3 bases, J shed 3 bases, and the junction held 5 bases outside the gene matches. The CDR3 is 17 residues long. Germline assignment: CDR1 KGHSH and CDR2 LQKENI. Here the CDR3 reads CASSPRDRGRSNEKLFF. CDR3 bases: TGTGCCAGCTCACCCCGGGACAGGGGGCGATCTAATGAAAAACTGTTTTTT.

A note on this clonotype: Here the CDR3 omits its conserved ending phenylalanine or tryptophan, so a read error is the likely source. The V and J genes are TRBV20-1 and TRBJ1-1; D is perhaps TRBD1 (5 bases). The germline V and J ends were trimmed by 3 bases and 5 bases, with 13 bases remaining between them. The CDR3 totals 13 residues. Germline V lookup: CDR1 DFQATT, CDR2 SNEGSKA (reference sequence). CDR3 amino acids: CSARGGVWTEAFY. The CDR3 DNA sequence: TGCAGTGCTAGGGGGGGGGTATGGACTGAAGCTTTCTAT.

This chain uses TRBV7-9 with TRBJ1-4; possible D gene TRBD1, 6 bases. The CDR3 spans 15 residues. Germline lookup yields CDR1 SEHNR and CDR2 FQNEAQ (reference sequence). The V end was cut by 4 bases, the J end by 5 bases, with 14 bases between. CDR3 sequence: CASSSARGRNEKLFF. DNA for the CDR3: TGTGCCAGCAGCTCTGCCCGGGGGCGGAATGAAAAACTGTTTTTT.

In this sample, this clonotype turned up a few times. The chain combines TRBV7-8 with TRBJ2-3; D might be TRBD2 (7 bases). Germline CDR1 SGHVS, CDR2 FQNEAQ. Trimming removed 5 bases from V and 3 bases from J, with 15 bases in between. The CDR3 consists of 15 residues. The CDR3, as DNA: TGTGCCAGCAGCCCCTTCGCGGGGGCAACAGATACGCAGTATTTT. Amino acid sequence: CASSPFAGATDTQYF.

There are a few counts of this clonotype. This chain uses TRBV29-1 with TRBJ2-5; D might be TRBD2 (6 bases). The germline V gene has CDR1 SQVTM and CDR2 ANQGSEA. Trimming cost V 7 bases and J 4 bases, with 10 bases left between them. The CDR3 consists of 11 residues. CDR3 amino acids: CSDGGVETQYF. The DNA of the CDR3 is TGCAGCGACGGAGGGGTAGAGACCCAGTACTTC. The variable domain in full, with the rest retrieved from reference TRBV29-1 and TRBJ2-5, is SAVISQKPSRDICQRGTSLTIQCQVDSQVTMMFWYRQQPGQSLTLIATANQGSEATYESGFVIDKFPISRPNLTFSTLTVSNMSPEDSSIYLCSDGGVETQYFGPGTRLLVL.

In its sample, this clonotype was seen many times. The chain couples TRBV29-1 to TRBJ2-7; 11 nucleotides align to TRBD2. J was trimmed by 5 bases and V by 3 bases; bases with no gene match: 9. Germline CDR1 SQVTM, CDR2 ANQGSEA. The CDR3 is 15 residues long. This CDR3 is CSVDKLAGGRNEQYF. CDR3 coding DNA: TGCAGCGTTGACAAGTTAGCGGGAGGGAGAAACGAGCAGTACTTC.

This clonotype was detected a few times. This sequence joins TRBV25-1 and TRBJ2-1; possibly TRBD2 for D (6 bases). V dropped 8 bases and J dropped 10 bases, with 12 bases sitting between them. The CDR3 is made up of 11 amino acids. Germline V gene lookup returns CDR1 MGHDK and CDR2 SYGVNS. Written as DNA, the CDR3 is TGTGCCAGCTGCAGACTAGGGGAGCAGTTCTTC. It specifies CASCRLGEQFF. The complete variable domain, with remaining parts taken from reference TRBV25-1 and TRBJ2-1, reads EADIYQTPRYLVIGTGKKITLECSQTMGHDKMYWYQQDPGMELHLIHYSYGVNSTEKGDLSSESTVSRIRTEHFPLTLESARPSHTSQYLCASCRLGEQFFGPGTRLTVL.

The chain carries TRBV20-1 and TRBJ2-7; 9 bases are a match to TRBD2. V lost 0 bases, J lost 2 bases, and 8 bases stayed unmatched. Germline V lookup: CDR1 DFQATT, CDR2 SNEGSKA (reference sequence). The CDR3 is made up of 16 amino acids. CDR3 coding DNA: TGCAGTGCTAGAGATCCTTTAGCGGGAGCACCCTACGAGCAGTACTTC. It translates to CSARDPLAGAPYEQYF.

This clonotype appeared a few times. This chain joins TRBV5-1 and TRBJ2-5; possibly TRBD1 for D (5 bases). Germline V gene sequence: CDR1 SGHRS, CDR2 YFSETQ. The length of the CDR3 is 17 residues. Trimming left V 0 bases short and J 1 base short, with 16 bases between. The CDR3 DNA reads TGCGCCAGCAGCTTGGCCCCGCTGGCAGGGCCCCAAGAGACCCAGTACTTC. Translation: CASSLAPLAGPQETQYF.

The rearrangement uses TRBV6-2 or TRBV6-3 and TRBJ2-1; 7 nucleotides match TRBD2. The CDR3 runs to 21 residues. J gave up 2 bases and V 5 bases, and 24 bases lay outside the gene matches. Germline-derived CDR1 and CDR2 are MNHEY and SVGEGT. The CDR3 nucleotides read TGTGCCAGCAGTCCCCGGTATGGTAGCGGGTCGTTCGGGTTGGCCTACAATGAGCAGTTCTTC. Protein: CASSPRYGSGSFGLAYNEQFF.

There are many counts of this clonotype. The chain links TRBV2 to TRBJ1-2; perhaps TRBD1 as D (6 bases). The CDR3 totals 13 residues. Germline V gene lookup returns CDR1 SNHLY and CDR2 FYNNEI. The V end lost 6 bases, the J end lost 0 bases, and 8 bases lay between the germline ends. The CDR3 nucleotides read TGTGCCAGCAGGGAGGGGGCTAACTATGGCTACACCTTC. Residues: CASREGANYGYTF. Looking up the rest from reference TRBV2 and TRBJ1-2 gives the full variable domain: EPEVTQTPSHQVTQMGQEVILRCVPISNHLYFYWYRQILGQKVEFLVSFYNNEISEKSEIFDDQFSVERPDGSNFTLKIRSTKLEDSAMYFCASREGANYGYTFGSGTRLTVV.

V usage is TRBV4-3 and J usage is TRBJ1-5; D might be TRBD1 (6 bases). Germline CDR1 is LGHNA and CDR2 is YSLEER. Trimming shortened V by 0 bases and J by 6 bases, and 12 bases separated the two germline ends. The CDR3 sequence is 15 residues long. The CDR3 region is CASSQDRGGGQPQHF. In nucleotides, the CDR3 is TGCGCCAGCAGCCAAGATAGAGGAGGGGGTCAGCCCCAGCATTTT.

This clonotype showed up many times. The J gene is TRBJ1-5, the V gene TRBV6-2 or TRBV6-3; D unclear. The CDR3 is 15 amino acids. In germline, CDR1 is MNHEY, CDR2 SVGEGT. Trimming took off 2 bases at V and 0 bases at J, with 8 bases between the two ends. The CDR3 loop is CASSYGLISNQPQHF. CDR3 in DNA: TGTGCCAGCAGTTACGGCCTCATTAGCAATCAGCCCCAGCATTTT.

The V gene is TRBV25-1, the J gene TRBJ1-2; weak D call: TRBD1 (6 bases). This CDR3 region has 15 residues. V dropped 1 base and J dropped 7 bases, with 16 bases sitting between them. The germline CDR1 and CDR2 sequences are MGHDK and SYGVNS. The CDR3 bases are TGTGCCAGCAGTGAATGGAGAGGGGGGATTCCTGGCTACACCTTC. Its protein is CASSEWRGGIPGYTF.

This clonotype has ten or more counts. This rearrangement joins TRBV12-3 or TRBV12-4 to TRBJ2-1, with TRBD1 identical over 8 bases. J gave up 0 bases and V 9 bases, and 4 bases lay outside the gene matches. The CDR3 is 14 residues long. The CDR3 region has the DNA TGTGCCAGTATTGACAGGGGCTCCTACAATGAGCAGTTCTTC. Its protein is CASIDRGSYNEQFF.

The chain links TRBV7-2 to TRBJ1-5, with D possibly matching TRBD1 (6 bases). The CDR3 sequence is 15 residues long. From germline, CDR1 is SGHTA and CDR2 FQGNSA. Trimming removed 5 bases at V and 3 bases at J, with 14 bases between. The CDR3 DNA is TGTGCCAGCAGCGTCCAACAGGGCTTCAATCAGCCCCAGCATTTT. This translates into CASSVQQGFNQPQHF. The variable domain in full, completed from reference TRBV7-2 and TRBJ1-5, reads GAGVSQSPSNKVTEKGKDVELRCDPISGHTALYWYRQSLGQGLEFLIYFQGNSAPDKSGLPSDRFSAERTGGSVSTLTIQRTQQEDSAVYLCASSVQQGFNQPQHFGDGTRLSIL.